Presented here are 6 T cell receptor beta chains from one specimen sequenced in a study of blood T cells in healthy people across ages. The use of a sample-barcoded 5' primer and a J-beta primer mix characterized a second PCR of roughly 6 to 11 cycles. One entry per CDR3 protein, called by TCRdb with MiXCR from the 5' RACE reads. The sample yields roughly 2 million distinct CDR3 sequences, about 50% seen once. Material: blood. Source of these receptors: a woman between 35 and 50 years old in good health.

This clonotype was seen ten or more times. CDR3 sequence reads: CASSVGGVADTQYF. DNA for the CDR3: TGTGCCAGCAGTGTTGGAGGTGTTGCAGATACGCAGTATTTT. This chain connects TRBV12-3 or TRBV12-4 to TRBJ2-3; possibly TRBD2 for D (5 bases). The length of the CDR3 is 14 residues. The V end was cut by 5 bases, the J end by 4 bases, with 13 bases between.

The chain couples TRBV6-5 to TRBJ2-3, with D perhaps matching TRBD1 or TRBD2 (6 bases each). Germline lookup yields CDR1 MNHEY and CDR2 SVGAGI. The CDR3 sequence is 13 residues long. The ends were cut back, 6 bases at V and 9 bases at J, with 16 bases in the middle. The CDR3 is CASRDTGAATQYF. CDR3 DNA sequence: TGTGCCAGCAGAGACACGGGGGCAGCAACGCAGTATTTT.

The sample holds many counts of this clonotype. This rearrangement joins TRBV7-2 to TRBJ2-5; D gene uncertain. V lost 0 bases to trimming and J lost 5 bases, with 13 bases between them. Germline V gene sequence: CDR1 SGHTA, CDR2 FQGNSA. The CDR3 runs 15 residues. Written as DNA, the CDR3 is TGTGCCAGCAGCTTAGCGCTGCTAGACCGGGAGACCCAGTACTTC. Its translation: CASSLALLDRETQYF.

The CDR3 nucleotides read TGCGCCAGCAGCCTCCCACAGGGGATGCGTAATGAAAAACTGTTTTTT. This gives the protein CASSLPQGMRNEKLFF. The chain joins TRBV4-1 to TRBJ1-4; the match to TRBD1 covers 7 bases. Germline values: CDR1 MGHRA, CDR2 YSYEKL. V gave up 4 bases and J gave up 4 bases; unmatched junction bases: 9. The CDR3 is 16 amino acids.

The J gene is TRBJ1-1, the V gene TRBV6-2 or TRBV6-3, with a possible D match to TRBD1 (5 bases). V lost 5 bases and J lost 6, with 16 bases in between. Germline CDR1 reads MNHEY; CDR2 reads SVGEGT. This CDR3 contains 14 residues. The DNA of the CDR3 is TGTGCCAGCAGTCCCGGACACCCGCGCCCTGAAGCTTTCTTT. Translated, it gives CASSPGHPRPEAFF.

This clonotype was observed a handful of times. J is TRBJ2-7 and V is TRBV20-1; D unclear. The CDR3 consists of 12 residues. CDR1 and CDR2 (germline): DFQATT, SNEGSKA (reference sequence). Trimming shortened V by 6 bases and J by 2 bases, and 11 bases separated the two germline ends. CDR3 residues: CSARRGAYEQYF. CDR3 nucleotide sequence: TGCAGTGCCCGTCGAGGAGCCTACGAGCAGTACTTC.